This T cell receptor beta chain was identified during a study of human CD8 memory T cell subsets. The CDR3 extends over 17 amino acids. CDR1 and CDR2 from the germline V gene are MRHNA and SNTAGT. Sequencing libraries of TCR beta were made by UMI-labeled 5' RACE. Reprocessing the 5' RACE reads, TCRdb reports a single entry for every CDR3 protein and omits DNA. This listing includes approximately 5,000 distinct CDR3 sequences. Buffy coats from healthy donors yielded the PBMC. Extraction drew RNA from duplicate vials of around 140,000 sorted CD8+ T cells for each subset. The chain employs TRBV6-4 and TRBJ2-2. The sequence derives from a human donor in good health. The sample was CD8+ effector memory T cells (TEM) sorted from PBMCs. Subset noted: effector memory CD8 T cells, CCR7- CD45RO+ CD95+. The CDR3 spells CASSDSDRGSDTGELFF.